The sequence of this T cell receptor beta chain was determined in a study of regulatory T cells in long-lasting Graves disease. The study's findings and limits: With approximately 2,500 shared public clonotypes, persistent patients exceeded new patients, who shared about a thousand. TRBV28 was favored in persistent disease, as were TRBJ1-2 and TRBJ2-5.

Time point here: persistent/refractory GD, antithyroid drugs over 5 years with positive TRAb. Isolated PBMC RNA provided the starting material for the TCR library. Roughly 9.2 milliliters of peripheral blood were drawn into EDTA tubes. Germline V lookup: CDR1 SGHDN, CDR2 FVKESK. The CDR3 is made up of 14 amino acids. Trimming cost V 0 bases and J 0 bases, with 5 bases left between them. HTBI primers from iRepertoire and Arm-PCR of CDR3 regions yielded the TCR beta libraries. TCRdb reanalysed the multiplex PCR reads using MiXCR and keeps one entry per CDR3 protein. The sample yields a few hundred thousand distinct CDR3 sequences, 20% to 25% seen once. This clonotype showed up just a few times. Its antigen is not known.

This receptor was obtained from a female donor with Graves disease. The specimen was peripheral blood mononuclear cells (PBMCs), collected when the disease was refractory, from a patient treated with antithyroid drugs. V usage is TRBV14 and J usage is TRBJ1-2; D not resolved. The CDR3 coding sequence is TGTGCCAGCAGCCAAGAAAGGTCTAACTATGGCTACACCTTC. It is translated as CASSQERSNYGYTF.